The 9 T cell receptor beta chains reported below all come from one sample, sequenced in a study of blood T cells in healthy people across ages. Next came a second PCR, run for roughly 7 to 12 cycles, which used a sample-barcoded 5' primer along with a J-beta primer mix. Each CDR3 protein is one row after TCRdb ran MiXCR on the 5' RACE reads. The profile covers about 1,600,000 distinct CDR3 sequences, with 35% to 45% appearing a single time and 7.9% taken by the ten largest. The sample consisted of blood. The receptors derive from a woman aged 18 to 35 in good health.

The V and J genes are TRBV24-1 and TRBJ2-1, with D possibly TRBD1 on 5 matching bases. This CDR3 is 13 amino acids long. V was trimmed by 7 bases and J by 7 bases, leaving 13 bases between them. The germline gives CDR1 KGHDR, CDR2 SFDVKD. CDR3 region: CATRGVGSNEQFF. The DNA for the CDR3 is TGTGCCACCAGAGGGGTAGGGTCGAATGAGCAGTTCTTC.

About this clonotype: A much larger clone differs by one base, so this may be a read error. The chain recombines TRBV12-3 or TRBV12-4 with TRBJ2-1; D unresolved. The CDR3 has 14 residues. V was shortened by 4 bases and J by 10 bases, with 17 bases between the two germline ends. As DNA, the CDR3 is TGTGCCAGCAGTTCCCCAGGCAGGACCTACGAGCAGTTCTTC. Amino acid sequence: CASSSPGRTYEQFF.

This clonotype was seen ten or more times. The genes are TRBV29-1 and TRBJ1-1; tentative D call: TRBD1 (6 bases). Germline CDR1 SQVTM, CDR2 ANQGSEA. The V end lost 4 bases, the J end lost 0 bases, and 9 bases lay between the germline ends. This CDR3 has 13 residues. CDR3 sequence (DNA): TGCAGCGTTGCCGGACAGATGAACACTGAAGCTTTCTTT. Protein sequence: CSVAGQMNTEAFF.

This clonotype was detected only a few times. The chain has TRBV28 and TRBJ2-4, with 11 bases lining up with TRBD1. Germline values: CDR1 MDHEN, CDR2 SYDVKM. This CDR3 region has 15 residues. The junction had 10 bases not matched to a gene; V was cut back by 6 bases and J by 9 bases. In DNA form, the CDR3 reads TGTGCCAGCAGCTTAGGGGACAGGGGGTCAGGCATTCAGTACTTC. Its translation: CASSLGDRGSGIQYF.

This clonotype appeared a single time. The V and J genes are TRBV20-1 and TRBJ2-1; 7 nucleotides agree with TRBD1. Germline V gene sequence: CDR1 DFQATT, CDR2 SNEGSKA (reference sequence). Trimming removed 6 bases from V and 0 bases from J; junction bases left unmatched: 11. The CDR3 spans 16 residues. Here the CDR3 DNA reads TGCAGTGCCTCACTCCCGGGACAGAGCTCCTACAATGAGCAGTTCTTC. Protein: CSASLPGQSSYNEQFF.

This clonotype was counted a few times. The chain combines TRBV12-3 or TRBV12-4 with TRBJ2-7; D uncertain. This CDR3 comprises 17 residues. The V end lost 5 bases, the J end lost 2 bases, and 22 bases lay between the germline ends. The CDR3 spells CASSPESPFAYAYEQYF. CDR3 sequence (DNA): TGTGCCAGCAGTCCCGAGTCCCCCTTTGCTTATGCCTACGAGCAGTACTTC.

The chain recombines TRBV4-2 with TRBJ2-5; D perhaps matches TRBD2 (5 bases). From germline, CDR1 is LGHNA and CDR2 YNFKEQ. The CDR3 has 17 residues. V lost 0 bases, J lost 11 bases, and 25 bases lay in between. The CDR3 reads CASSQDLAGGLSNEQYF. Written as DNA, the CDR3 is TGTGCCAGCAGCCAAGATCTAGCCGGCGGACTCTCCAATGAGCAGTACTTC.

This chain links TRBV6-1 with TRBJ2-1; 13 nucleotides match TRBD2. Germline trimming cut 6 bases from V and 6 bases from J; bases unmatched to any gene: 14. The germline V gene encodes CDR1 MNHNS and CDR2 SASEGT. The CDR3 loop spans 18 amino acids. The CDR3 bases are TGTGCCAGCAGCCCTCTCCCCTGGACTAGCGGGAGTGTCAATGAGCAGTTCTTC. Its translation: CASSPLPWTSGSVNEQFF.

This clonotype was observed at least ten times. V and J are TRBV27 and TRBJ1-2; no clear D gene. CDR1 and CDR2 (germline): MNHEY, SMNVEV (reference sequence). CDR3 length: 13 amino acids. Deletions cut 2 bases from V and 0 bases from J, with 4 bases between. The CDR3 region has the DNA TGTGCCAGCAGTTTAAGCCCTAACTATGGCTACACCTTC. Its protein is CASSLSPNYGYTF.